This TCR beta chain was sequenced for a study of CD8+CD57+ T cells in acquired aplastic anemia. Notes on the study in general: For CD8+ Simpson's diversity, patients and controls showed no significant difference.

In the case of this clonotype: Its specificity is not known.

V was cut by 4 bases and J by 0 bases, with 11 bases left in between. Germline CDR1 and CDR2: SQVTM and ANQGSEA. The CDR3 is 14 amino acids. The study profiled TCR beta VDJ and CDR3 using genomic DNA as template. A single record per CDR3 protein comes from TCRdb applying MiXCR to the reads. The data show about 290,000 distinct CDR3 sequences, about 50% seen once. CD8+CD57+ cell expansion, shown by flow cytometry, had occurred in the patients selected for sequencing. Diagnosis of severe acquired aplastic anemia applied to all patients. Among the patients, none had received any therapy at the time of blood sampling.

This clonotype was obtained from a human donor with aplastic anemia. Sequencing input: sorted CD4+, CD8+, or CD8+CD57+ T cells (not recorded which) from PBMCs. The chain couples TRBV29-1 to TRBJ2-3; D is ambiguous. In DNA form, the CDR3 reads TGCAGCGTTGGGCAGTTGTTTAGCACAGATACGCAGTATTTT. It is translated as CSVGQLFSTDTQYF.